This T cell receptor (beta chain) was captured by sequencing in a study of T cell responses to AZD1222 COVID-19 vaccine. Deletions cut 10 bases from V and 5 bases from J, with 18 bases between. Germline lookup yields CDR1 SGHRS and CDR2 YFSETQ. The CDR3 is 13 residues long. The method was immunoSEQ multiplex PCR; TCRdb's version includes in-frame clones alone and lacks a portion of them. This table has around 110,000 clones, roughly 85% appearing once. This TCR came from an adult in good health. V is TRBV5-1 and J is TRBJ2-5; possibly TRBD1 or TRBD2 for D (5 bases each). The source material was peripheral blood, sampled on day 0 of MenACWY control vaccination. CDR3 coding DNA: TGCGCCTCGCAGACGAACGAGGGGGAGACCCAGTACTTC. Protein: CASQTNEGETQYF.